This TCR beta chain was captured in a study of blood T cell repertoires in COVID-19. The overall study: Italy, Spain and the United States were the sources of the convalescent and acute COVID-19 samples. Nucleic acid was either cDNA or gDNA, and it came from T cells, B-cell-depleted T cells, or PBMCs.

Original handling: Reference gene primer amplification gave nucleated cell count estimates. TCRdb's table, derived via immunoSEQ multiplex PCR, lists solely in-frame clones and lacks some. The V and J calls and clone size come from that table; D and trimming were worked out from the DNA. The sample lists more than 250,000 clones; about four fifths were seen once. This receptor was taken from a woman in her forties or fifties with acute or convalescent COVID-19. Input material: peripheral blood.

CDR3 sequence: CASSIDQGTRWPQHF. CDR3 DNA: TGTGCCAGTAGTATCGATCAGGGTACGAGGTGGCCCCAGCATTTT. V and J are TRBV19 and TRBJ1-5; D is perhaps TRBD1 (5 bases). This CDR3 is built from 15 residues. V dropped 3 bases and J dropped 9 bases, with 18 bases sitting between them. CDR1 LNHDA and CDR2 SQIVND come from the germline V gene (reference sequence).